This is a list of T cell receptor beta chains from one sample in a study of spatial heterogeneity in lung cancer. TCRdb re-analysed the 5' RACE reads in MiXCR, keeping a single row per CDR3 protein. The sample lists 100,000 to 120,000 distinct CDR3 sequences, under 14% occurring once. The sample was PBMCs, taken at follow-up. The receptor source for this set is a female donor with early-stage non-small cell lung cancer. The conserved cysteine and the conserved F or W are not part of the CDR3 here.

>TRBV5-4
ASSFRTGSQETQY
>TRBV6-6
ASNQRGAYNEQF
>TRBV12-3/TRBV12-4
ASSSGPGRAAF
>TRBV4-1
ASSQGLPRETQY
>TRBV5-1
ASASSGELF
>TRBV15
ATSRAGTGGTGELF
>TRBV20-1
SAGTALTNYGYT
>TRBV7-9
ASSGTAGPRDAEAF
>TRBV7-3
ASSLIGTERDTGELF
>TRBV28
ASSLTGAFGYT
>TRBV5-1
ASSLVGQGNTGELF
>TRBV5-5
ASSLIWDRDTEAF
>TRBV28
ASSLLFGPNQPQH
>TRBV27
ASSFRRSGANVLT
>TRBV2
ASSPGQGFTEAF
>TRBV3-1
ASSQELGDIQY
>TRBV20-1
SARDPGQADNQPQH
>TRBV3-1
ASRQGASTGELF
>TRBV5-1
ASSSQTSGSAEQF
>TRBV28
ASSKLSAGTSAQQF
>TRBV6-2/TRBV6-3
ASSYSIQGNTDTQY
>TRBV6-5
ASSYGTGGRKVQF
>TRBV7-9
ASSPRYSQGGAEAF
>TRBV9
ASSVGDTQY
>TRBV29-1
SVARDGPYGYT
>TRBV2
ASSLGFLGGPGDTQY
>TRBV5-1
ASSLKLAGENEQF
>TRBV28
ASSPIGQKETQY
>TRBV2
ASSVQGGTEAF
>TRBV5-1
ASSLTGNYEQY
>TRBV9
ASSPTAGGGENEKLF
>TRBV28
ASSGQLPLNEQF
>TRBV20-1
SAIRDRVLSNYGYT
>TRBV12-3/TRBV12-4
ASSLGGQGAGELF
>TRBV2
ACQDTYTGELF